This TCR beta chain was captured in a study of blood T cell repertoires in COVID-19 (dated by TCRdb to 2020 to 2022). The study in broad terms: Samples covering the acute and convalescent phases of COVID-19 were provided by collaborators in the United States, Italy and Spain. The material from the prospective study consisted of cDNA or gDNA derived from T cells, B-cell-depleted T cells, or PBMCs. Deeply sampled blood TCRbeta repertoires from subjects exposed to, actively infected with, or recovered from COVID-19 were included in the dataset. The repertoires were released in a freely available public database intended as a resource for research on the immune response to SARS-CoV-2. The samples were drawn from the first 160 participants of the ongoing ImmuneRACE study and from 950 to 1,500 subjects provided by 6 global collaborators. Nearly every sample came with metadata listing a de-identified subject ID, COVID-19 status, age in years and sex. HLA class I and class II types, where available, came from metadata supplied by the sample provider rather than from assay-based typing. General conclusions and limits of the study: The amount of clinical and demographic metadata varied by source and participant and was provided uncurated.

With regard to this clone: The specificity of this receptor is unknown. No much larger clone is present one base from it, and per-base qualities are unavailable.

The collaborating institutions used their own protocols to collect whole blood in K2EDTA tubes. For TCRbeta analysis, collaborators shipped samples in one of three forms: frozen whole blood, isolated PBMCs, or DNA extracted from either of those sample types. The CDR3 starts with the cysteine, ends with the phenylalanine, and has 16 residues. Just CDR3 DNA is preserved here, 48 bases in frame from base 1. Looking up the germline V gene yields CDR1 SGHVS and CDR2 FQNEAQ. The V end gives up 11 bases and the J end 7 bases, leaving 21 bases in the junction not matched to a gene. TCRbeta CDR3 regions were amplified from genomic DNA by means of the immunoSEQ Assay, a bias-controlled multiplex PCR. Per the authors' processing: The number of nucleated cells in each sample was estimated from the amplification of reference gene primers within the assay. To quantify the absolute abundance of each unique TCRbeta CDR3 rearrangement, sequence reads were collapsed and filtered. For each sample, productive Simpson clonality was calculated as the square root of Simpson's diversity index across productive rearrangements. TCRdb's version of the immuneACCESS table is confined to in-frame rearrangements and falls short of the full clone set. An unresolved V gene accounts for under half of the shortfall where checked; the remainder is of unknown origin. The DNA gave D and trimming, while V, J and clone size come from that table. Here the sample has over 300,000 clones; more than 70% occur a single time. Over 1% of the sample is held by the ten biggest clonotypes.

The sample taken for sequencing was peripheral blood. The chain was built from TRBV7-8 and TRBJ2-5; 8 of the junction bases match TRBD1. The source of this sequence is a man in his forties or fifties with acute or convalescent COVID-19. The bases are TGTGCCTCCCAAGGGGGAAGGGACAGGCTGACTGGGACCCAGTACTTC. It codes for CASQGGRDRLTGTQYF.